Each of the 5 T cell receptor beta chains below was sequenced from the same sample in a study of T cell changes during pregnancy in multiple sclerosis. Using immunoSEQ multiplex PCR, the repertoire was profiled, and TCRdb retains in-frame clones only, with some absent. Counted here are 45,000 to 70,000 clones, about 92% occurring once; the ten biggest clones make up approximately 0.58%. This sample comprised CD4+ T cells from peripheral blood mononuclear cells, obtained after pregnancy. These receptors all stem from a female donor with multiple sclerosis, enrolled in a pregnancy study.

V usage is TRBV29-1 and J usage is TRBJ1-4; D not certain. The germline V gene encodes CDR1 SQVTM and CDR2 ANQGSEA. This CDR3 spans 12 amino acids. The V and J ends lost 7 bases and 2 bases respectively, with 8 bases between them. CDR3 residues: CSAQRTNEKLFF. The CDR3 DNA reads as TGCAGCGCCCAGCGCACTAATGAAAAACTGTTTTTT.

This chain uses TRBV7-6 with TRBJ2-7; 9 positions match TRBD1. The V gene end was trimmed by 2 bases and the J gene end by 3 bases; junction bases not matched to a gene: 5. The CDR3 is 15 amino acids. The germline gives CDR1 SGHVS, CDR2 FNYEAQ. The CDR3 DNA reads TGTGCCAGCAGCTTAATGGGACAGGGCGTCTACGAGCAGTACTTC. Translated, it gives CASSLMGQGVYEQYF.

The chain combines TRBV7-2 with TRBJ2-2; D ambiguous. The CDR3 sequence is 14 residues long. Trimming cost V 1 base and J 12 bases, with 15 bases left between them. Germline CDR1 and CDR2: SGHTA and FQGNSA. Here the CDR3 reads CASSLGLPQVKLFF. The CDR3 DNA follows: TGTGCCAGCAGCTTAGGACTGCCCCAAGTTAAGCTGTTTTTT. Using reference TRBV7-2 and TRBJ2-2 for the parts outside the CDR3, the full variable domain is GAGVSQSPSNKVTEKGKDVELRCDPISGHTALYWYRQSLGQGLEFLIYFQGNSAPDKSGLPSDRFSAERTGGSVSTLTIQRTQQEDSAVYLCASSLGLPQVKLFFGEGSRLTVL.

The chain recombines TRBV25-1 with TRBJ2-5, with 9 bases lining up with TRBD1. The V and J ends lost 4 bases and 5 bases, in that order; junction bases with no gene match: 14. There are 17 residues in the CDR3. The V gene's germline CDR1 is MGHDK and CDR2 SYGVNS. As DNA, the CDR3 is TGTGCCAGCAGTGCACTTTCCGGGACAGGGCCTAGGGAGACCCAGTACTTC. It is translated as CASSALSGTGPRETQYF.

The chain employs TRBV19 and TRBJ1-2; the match to TRBD1 covers 10 bases. This CDR3 has 16 residues. Germline lookup yields CDR1 LNHDA and CDR2 SQIVND (reference sequence). V was clipped by 3 bases and J by 5 bases; unmatched bases: 9. The CDR3 loop is CASSIGGQGGEYGYTF. The CDR3 DNA sequence: TGTGCCAGTAGTATTGGCGGACAGGGGGGAGAGTATGGCTACACCTTC.